This T cell receptor (beta chain) was recorded in a study of CD8+ T cells in alopecia areata. Points from the study as a whole: Lesional tissue from the scalp (especially in alopecia totalis/universalis) showed higher clonality than normal scalp.

V shed 5 bases and J shed 2 bases, with 6 bases lying between them. From germline, CDR1 is ENHRY and CDR2 SYGVKD. This CDR3 is 13 amino acids long. Investigators isolated RNA and reverse transcribed it into cDNA to act as the sequencing template. Here immunoSEQ multiplex PCR was the method, and the copy in TCRdb shows in-frame clones only, minus some. The sample contains some 170,000 clones, less than 80% of which appear only once. As to this clone: Its antigen is unidentified.

The specimen comprised CD8+ T cells sorted from blood, sampled at week 0. This clonotype was obtained from a human donor with alopecia areata. The chain couples TRBV10-3 to TRBJ2-2; TRBD1 might be the D (5 bases). This CDR3 reads CAISQGNTGELFF. Here the CDR3 DNA reads TGTGCCATCAGTCAGGGTAACACCGGGGAGCTGTTTTTT.